The TCR beta chain described here comes from a study of T cells in Graves' hyperthyroidism and ophthalmopathy. TCR beta CDR3 region amplification was performed from RNA transcripts. The HTBI primer set was used in a first-round RT-PCR of the TCR CDR3. TCRdb ran MiXCR on the multiplex PCR reads and lists one entry per CDR3 protein. This sample has approximately 630,000 distinct CDR3 sequences; around 15% occur once, and the top ten carry 3% to 4%. The germline gives CDR1 SNHLY, CDR2 FYNNEI. The CDR3 sequence is 15 residues long. The V gene end was trimmed by 6 bases and the J gene end by 3 bases; junction bases not matched to a gene: 6. On the basis of clinical symptoms, serum thyroxine and TRAb, thyroid ultrasound and orbital computed tomography, diagnoses were made. This clonotype was picked up many times.

The source material was blood. V usage is TRBV2 and J usage is TRBJ2-7, with 12 bases identical to TRBD2. This sequence was found in a young woman with Graves' hyperthyroidism. As DNA, the CDR3 is TGTGCCAGCAGGGCGGGACTAGCGGGCGTCTACGAGCAGTACTTC. It encodes CASRAGLAGVYEQYF.